Listed here are 14 T cell receptor beta chains from one sample, sequenced in a study of cytomegalovirus exposure and HLA in healthy donors. PCR employed 60 Vbeta and 13 Jbeta primers. Produced via immunoSEQ multiplex PCR; TCRdb's table is partial and in-frame only. Of 100,000 to 120,000 clones listed, around 78% are singletons. Sequencing used PBMCs. The source of these receptors is a woman younger than 45 in good health and CMV-seronegative.

The chain employs TRBV30 and TRBJ1-1, with 7 bases fitting TRBD1. The CDR3 covers 14 residues. Unmatched junction bases numbered 7, after V lost 4 bases and J lost 2 bases. Germline assignment: CDR1 GTSNPN and CDR2 SVGIG (reference sequence). The CDR3 region has the DNA TGTGCCTGGACTCTTAGGGGGCGCAACACTGAAGCTTTCTTT. The encoded protein is CAWTLRGRNTEAFF.

CDR3 DNA sequence: TGTGCCAGCAGTCGACAGACAGGGGGAAACGAGCAGTACTTC. Residues: CASSRQTGGNEQYF. The chain uses TRBV28 and TRBJ2-7, with 9 bases identical to TRBD1. V shed 5 bases and J 5 bases; nucleotides not matched to a gene: 7. This CDR3 has 14 amino acids. Germline V gives CDR1 MDHEN, CDR2 SYDVKM.

The chain combines TRBV15 with TRBJ2-5; 8 positions agree with TRBD2. Germline trimming cut 1 base from V and 5 bases from J; bases unmatched to any gene: 6. The CDR3 covers 15 residues. Looked up from germline, CDR1 is LNHNV and CDR2 is YYDKDF (reference sequence). CDR3 sequence: CATSRVGREDETQYF. In DNA form, the CDR3 reads TGTGCCACCAGCAGAGTGGGGCGGGAGGACGAGACCCAGTACTTC.

This chain links TRBV29-1 with TRBJ2-7; D gene ambiguous. This CDR3 is built from 13 residues. Trimming took off 0 bases at V and 2 bases at J, with 8 bases between the two ends. The germline gives CDR1 SQVTM, CDR2 ANQGSEA. The CDR3 DNA reads TGCAGCGTTGAAGATATTGAGCCCTACGAGCAGTACTTC. Translating gives CSVEDIEPYEQYF.

The CDR3 is CASSQRTGATYEQYF. CDR3 DNA sequence: TGTGCCAGCAGCCAACGGACAGGGGCGACCTACGAGCAGTACTTC. The gene calls are TRBV4-2 and TRBJ2-7; 9 nucleotides match TRBD1. This CDR3 region has 15 residues. Trimming took 2 bases from V and 2 from J; bases not matched to a gene: 4. The germline V gene encodes CDR1 LGHNA and CDR2 YNFKEQ.

The rearrangement joins TRBV20-1 to TRBJ1-1; D uncertain. CDR1 and CDR2 from the germline V gene are DFQATT and SNEGSKA (reference sequence). Trimming shortened V by 5 bases and J by 1 base, and 5 bases separated the two germline ends. This CDR3 contains 11 residues. The DNA of the CDR3 is TGCAGTGCTTCGGGGAACACTGAAGCTTTCTTT. Protein: CSASGNTEAFF.

The gene calls are TRBV7-2 and TRBJ2-7; 7 nucleotides agree with TRBD1. The CDR3 length is 15 residues. The trim removed 0 bases at V and 4 bases at J, leaving 6 bases unmatched. Looked up from germline, CDR1 is SGHTA and CDR2 is FQGNSA. The CDR3 DNA reads as TGTGCCAGCAGCTTAGCGGGGGACAGAGGGTACGAGCAGTACTTC. This encodes CASSLAGDRGYEQYF. The whole variable domain, remainder taken from reference TRBV7-2 and TRBJ2-7, is GAGVSQSPSNKVTEKGKDVELRCDPISGHTALYWYRQSLGQGLEFLIYFQGNSAPDKSGLPSDRFSAERTGGSVSTLTIQRTQQEDSAVYLCASSLAGDRGYEQYFGPGTRLTVT.

The chain links TRBV30 to TRBJ2-2; D not certain. Trimming took off 4 bases at V and 1 base at J, with 4 bases between the two ends. Per the germline V gene, CDR1 is GTSNPN and CDR2 is SVGIG (reference sequence). CDR3 size: 12 residues. This CDR3 reads CAWTGNTGELFF. The CDR3 DNA follows: TGTGCCTGGACAGGGAACACCGGGGAGCTGTTTTTT. The whole variable domain, remainder taken from reference TRBV30 and TRBJ2-2, is SQTIHQWPATLVQPVGSPLSLECTVEGTSNPNLYWYRQAAGRGLQLLFYSVGIGQISSEVPQNLSASRPQDRQFILSSKKLLLSDSGFYLCAWTGNTGELFFGEGSRLTVL.

This clone came up a few times. This sequence joins TRBV7-9 and TRBJ1-1; D may be TRBD1 (6 bases). This CDR3 spans 15 amino acids. From germline, CDR1 is SEHNR and CDR2 FQNEAQ (reference sequence). Trimming left V 0 bases short and J 4 bases short, with 12 bases between. The DNA of the CDR3 is TGTGCCAGCAGCTTAGCGTCAGGGGCGAGCACTGAAGCTTTCTTT. Translation: CASSLASGASTEAFF.

V is TRBV21-1 and J is TRBJ1-2; the D segment call TRBD1 is taken from the table without a DNA check. TRBV21-1 is marked as a pseudogene. The CDR3 length is 14 residues. CDR3 residues: CASSKGQTNYGYTF. In nucleotides, the CDR3 is TGTGCCAGCAGCAAAGGACAAACTAACTATGGCTACACCTTC.

The chain links TRBV7-2 to TRBJ1-1; D uncertain. CDR1 SGHTA and CDR2 FQGNSA come from the germline V gene. CDR3 length: 15 amino acids. The germline V and J ends were trimmed by 1 base and 0 bases, with 9 bases remaining between them. DNA of the CDR3: TGTGCCAGCAGCTTAGATTTGTATATGAACACTGAAGCTTTCTTT. Protein sequence: CASSLDLYMNTEAFF.

This clone turned up a few times. The V gene is TRBV10-3, the J gene TRBJ1-2, with a weak D call TRBD1 (6 bases). Germline lookup yields CDR1 ENHRY and CDR2 SYGVKD. The ends were cut back, 2 bases at V and 2 bases at J, with 6 bases in the middle. This CDR3 comprises 13 residues. The CDR3 loop reads CAISEGQNYGYTF. CDR3 DNA sequence: TGTGCCATCAGTGAGGGACAGAACTATGGCTACACCTTC.

V is TRBV19 and J is TRBJ2-2; D gene unclear. V was trimmed by 5 bases and J by 3 bases, leaving 16 bases between them. In germline, CDR1 is LNHDA, CDR2 SQIVND (reference sequence). The CDR3 is made up of 16 amino acids. Here the CDR3 reads CASSSPREPDTGELFF. The CDR3 nucleotides read TGTGCCAGTAGTTCACCCCGCGAGCCGGACACCGGGGAGCTGTTTTTT.

J is TRBJ1-5 and V is TRBV28; D remains unclear. The CDR3 length is 13 residues. Germline V gives CDR1 MDHEN, CDR2 SYDVKM. Between the trimmed V and J ends, which lost 7 bases and 4 bases, there was a span of 11 bases. CDR3: CASTRIWNQPQHF. The CDR3 region has the DNA TGTGCCAGCACCAGGATATGGAATCAGCCCCAGCATTTT.